This TCR beta chain was profiled in a study of shared clonotypes between healthy human individuals. General study results and limits: Estimated richness was generally greater in naive than memory subsets. A few donors showed sharing of roughly 5% of naive CD4 clonotypes.

In the authors' workflow: Junction-only immunoSEQ sequences carried no quality scores, so filtering differed. The assay was immunoSEQ multiplex PCR, and TCRdb's table has in-frame clones only and misses some. V and J calls and clone size are as listed in that table; D and trimming were resolved from the DNA. The sample carries around 2.3 million clones, 90% to 96% recorded once. A remark on this clone: What it recognizes is unknown.

The sample comprised naive CD4+ T cells sorted from blood. Subset: CD45RA+ positively selected. The receptor's source is a man between 18 and 35 years old in good health.

The CDR3 DNA reads as TGTGCCAGCACGACGCTGTCCGGGGAGCTGTTTTTT. Amino acid sequence: CASTTLSGELFF. The chain recombines TRBV6-5 with TRBJ2-2; no definite D call. Germline CDR1 reads MNHEY; CDR2 reads SVGAGI. This CDR3 region has 12 residues. V lost 7 bases and J lost 6, with 9 bases in between.